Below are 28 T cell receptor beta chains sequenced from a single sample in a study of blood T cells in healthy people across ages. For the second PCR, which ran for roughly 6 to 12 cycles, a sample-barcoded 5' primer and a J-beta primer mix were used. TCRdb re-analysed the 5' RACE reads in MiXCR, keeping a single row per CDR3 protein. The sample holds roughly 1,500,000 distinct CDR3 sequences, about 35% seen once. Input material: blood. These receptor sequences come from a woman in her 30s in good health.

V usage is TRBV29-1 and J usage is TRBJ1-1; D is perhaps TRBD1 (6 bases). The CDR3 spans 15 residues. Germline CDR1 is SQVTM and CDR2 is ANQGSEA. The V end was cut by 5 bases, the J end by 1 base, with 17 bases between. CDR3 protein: CSVKSFGTPNTEAFF. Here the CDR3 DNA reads TGCAGCGTTAAAAGTTTCGGGACACCGAACACTGAAGCTTTCTTT.

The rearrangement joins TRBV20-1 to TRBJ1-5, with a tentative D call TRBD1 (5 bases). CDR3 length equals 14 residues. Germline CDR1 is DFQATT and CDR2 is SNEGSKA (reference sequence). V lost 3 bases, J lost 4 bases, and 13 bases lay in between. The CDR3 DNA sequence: TGCAGTGCTAGCTTCCGGGACCGAAATCAGCCCCAGCATTTT. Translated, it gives CSASFRDRNQPQHF.

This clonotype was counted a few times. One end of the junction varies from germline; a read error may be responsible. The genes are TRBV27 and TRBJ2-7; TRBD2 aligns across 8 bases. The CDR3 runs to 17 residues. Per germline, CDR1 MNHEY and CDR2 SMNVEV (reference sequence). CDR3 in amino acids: CARRGGREVLNSYEQYF. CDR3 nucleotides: TGTGCCCGCAGAGGGGGGCGGGAGGTCCTTAATTCCTACGAGCAGTACTTC.

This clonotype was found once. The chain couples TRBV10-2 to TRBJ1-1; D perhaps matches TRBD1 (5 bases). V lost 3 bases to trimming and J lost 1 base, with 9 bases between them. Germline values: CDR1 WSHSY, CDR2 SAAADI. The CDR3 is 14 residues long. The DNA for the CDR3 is TGCGCCAGCAGTGAAGCAGGGCAGAACACTGAAGCTTTCTTT. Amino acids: CASSEAGQNTEAFF.

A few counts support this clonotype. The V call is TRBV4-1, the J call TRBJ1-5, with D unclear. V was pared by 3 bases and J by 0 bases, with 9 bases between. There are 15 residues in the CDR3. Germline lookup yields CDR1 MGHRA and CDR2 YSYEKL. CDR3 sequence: CASSQGFNSNQPQHF. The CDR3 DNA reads TGCGCCAGCAGCCAGGGATTTAATAGCAATCAGCCCCAGCATTTT.

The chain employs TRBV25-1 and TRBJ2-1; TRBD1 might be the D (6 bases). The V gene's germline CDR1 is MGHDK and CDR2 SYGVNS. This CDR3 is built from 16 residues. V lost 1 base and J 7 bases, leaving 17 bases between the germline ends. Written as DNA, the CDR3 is TGTGCCAGCAGTGAATCCCCTACGACAGGTCGGAATGAGCAGTTCTTC. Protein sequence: CASSESPTTGRNEQFF.

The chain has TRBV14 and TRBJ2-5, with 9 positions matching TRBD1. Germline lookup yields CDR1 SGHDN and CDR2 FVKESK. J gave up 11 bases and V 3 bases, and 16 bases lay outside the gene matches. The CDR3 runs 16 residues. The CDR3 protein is CASSHPRGQGDVGQYF. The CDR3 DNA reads TGTGCCAGCAGCCACCCCCGGGGACAGGGAGATGTCGGGCAGTACTTC.

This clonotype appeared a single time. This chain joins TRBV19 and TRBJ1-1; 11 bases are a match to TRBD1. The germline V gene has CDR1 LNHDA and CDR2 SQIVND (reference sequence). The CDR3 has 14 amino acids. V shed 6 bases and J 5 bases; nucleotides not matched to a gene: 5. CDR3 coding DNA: TGTGCCAGTAGGGGACAGGGGGAAAGTACTGAAGCTTTCTTT. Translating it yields CASRGQGESTEAFF.

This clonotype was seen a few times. CDR3 in DNA: TGTGCCAGCAGTGAAATTGGGGACAGCCGGAAGTTCTTC. It specifies CASSEIGDSRKFF. V gene TRBV2 combines with J gene TRBJ2-1; 7 nucleotides line up with TRBD1. The V segment lost 2 bases and the J segment 14 bases; nucleotides outside the gene matches: 9. The V gene's germline CDR1 is SNHLY and CDR2 FYNNEI. The CDR3 is 13 amino acids.

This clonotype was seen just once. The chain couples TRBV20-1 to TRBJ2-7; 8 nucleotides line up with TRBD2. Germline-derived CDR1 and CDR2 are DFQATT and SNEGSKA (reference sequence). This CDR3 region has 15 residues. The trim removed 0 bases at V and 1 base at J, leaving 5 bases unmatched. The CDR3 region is CSARESTSGSYEQYF. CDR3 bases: TGCAGTGCTAGAGAGAGCACTAGCGGATCCTACGAGCAGTACTTC.

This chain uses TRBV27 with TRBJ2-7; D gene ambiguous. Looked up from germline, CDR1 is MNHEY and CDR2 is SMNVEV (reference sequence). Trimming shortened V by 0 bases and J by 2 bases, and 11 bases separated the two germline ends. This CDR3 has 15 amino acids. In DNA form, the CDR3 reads TGTGCCAGCAGTTTATCGAGTCCAACCGCCTACGAGCAGTACTTC. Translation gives CASSLSSPTAYEQYF.

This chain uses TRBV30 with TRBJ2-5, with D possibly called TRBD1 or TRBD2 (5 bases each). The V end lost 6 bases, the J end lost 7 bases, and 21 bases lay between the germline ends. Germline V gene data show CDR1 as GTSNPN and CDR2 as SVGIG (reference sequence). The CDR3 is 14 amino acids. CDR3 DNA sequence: TGTGCCTGTACAACGGGACCCCACGACGGGACCCAGTACTTC. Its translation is CACTTGPHDGTQYF.

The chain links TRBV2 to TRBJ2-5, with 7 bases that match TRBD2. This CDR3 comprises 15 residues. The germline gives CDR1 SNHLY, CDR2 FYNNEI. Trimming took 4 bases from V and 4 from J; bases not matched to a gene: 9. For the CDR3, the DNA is TGTGCCAGCAGTGGGCGAGCGGGAAGGGGAGAGACCCAGTACTTC. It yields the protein CASSGRAGRGETQYF.

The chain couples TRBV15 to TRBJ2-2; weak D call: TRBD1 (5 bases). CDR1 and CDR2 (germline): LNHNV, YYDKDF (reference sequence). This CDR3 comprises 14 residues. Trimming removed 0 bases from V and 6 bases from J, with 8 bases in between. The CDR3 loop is CATSRDTGSGELFF. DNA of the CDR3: TGTGCCACCAGCAGAGATACAGGCTCCGGGGAGCTGTTTTTT.

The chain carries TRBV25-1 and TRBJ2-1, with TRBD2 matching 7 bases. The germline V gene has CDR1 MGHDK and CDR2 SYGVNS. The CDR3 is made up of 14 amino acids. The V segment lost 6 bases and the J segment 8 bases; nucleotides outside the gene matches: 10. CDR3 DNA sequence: TGTGCCAGCAGGGAGGGGAGGGCGCGAGATGAGCAGTTCTTC. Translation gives CASREGRARDEQFF. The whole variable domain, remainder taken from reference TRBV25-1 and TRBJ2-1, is EADIYQTPRYLVIGTGKKITLECSQTMGHDKMYWYQQDPGMELHLIHYSYGVNSTEKGDLSSESTVSRIRTEHFPLTLESARPSHTSQYLCASREGRARDEQFFGPGTRLTVL.

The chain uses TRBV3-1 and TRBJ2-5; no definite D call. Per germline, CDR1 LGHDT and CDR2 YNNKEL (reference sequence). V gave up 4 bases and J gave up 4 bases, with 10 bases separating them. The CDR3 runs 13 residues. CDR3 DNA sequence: TGTGCCAGCAGCCCCCCCGTATCAGAGACCCAGTACTTC. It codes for CASSPPVSETQYF.

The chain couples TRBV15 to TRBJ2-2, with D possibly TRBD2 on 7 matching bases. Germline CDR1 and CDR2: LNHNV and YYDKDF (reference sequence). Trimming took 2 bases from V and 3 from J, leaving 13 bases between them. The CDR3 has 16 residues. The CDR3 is CATSRPGEGYTGELFF. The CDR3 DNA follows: TGTGCCACCAGCAGACCAGGGGAGGGCTACACCGGGGAGCTGTTTTTT.

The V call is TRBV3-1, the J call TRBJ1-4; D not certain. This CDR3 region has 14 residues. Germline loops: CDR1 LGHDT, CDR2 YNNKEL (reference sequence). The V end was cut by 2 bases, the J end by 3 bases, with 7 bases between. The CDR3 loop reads CASSQKWSNEKLFF. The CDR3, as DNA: TGTGCCAGCAGCCAAAAGTGGTCTAATGAAAAACTGTTTTTT.

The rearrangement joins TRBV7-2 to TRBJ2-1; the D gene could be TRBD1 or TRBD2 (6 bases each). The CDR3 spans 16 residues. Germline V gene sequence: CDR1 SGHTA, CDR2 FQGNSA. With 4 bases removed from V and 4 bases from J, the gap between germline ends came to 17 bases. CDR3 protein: CASSSRVGGRYNEQFF. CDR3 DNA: TGTGCCAGCAGCTCACGGGTCGGGGGCAGATACAATGAGCAGTTCTTC.

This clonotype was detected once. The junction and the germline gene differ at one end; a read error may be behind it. CDR3 in DNA: TGTGCCTGCAGCGTAGCGGGGGCCAGGGTAGGAGAGACCCAGTACTTC. Protein: CACSVAGARVGETQYF. The rearrangement links TRBV9 to TRBJ2-5; 9 positions agree with TRBD2. The germline V gene encodes CDR1 SGDLS and CDR2 YYNGEE. The CDR3 sequence is 16 residues long.

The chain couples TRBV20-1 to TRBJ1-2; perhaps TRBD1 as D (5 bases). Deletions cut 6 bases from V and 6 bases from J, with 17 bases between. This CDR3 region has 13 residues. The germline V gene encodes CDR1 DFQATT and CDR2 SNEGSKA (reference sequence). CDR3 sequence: CSARGLGEDGYTF. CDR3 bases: TGCAGTGCACGAGGGTTGGGGGAGGATGGCTACACCTTC.

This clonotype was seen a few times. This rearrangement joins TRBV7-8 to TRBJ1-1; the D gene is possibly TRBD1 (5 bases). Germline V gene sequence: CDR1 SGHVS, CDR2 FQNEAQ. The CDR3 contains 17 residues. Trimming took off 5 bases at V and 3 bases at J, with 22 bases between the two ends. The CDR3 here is CASSRPGGGRMDTEAFF. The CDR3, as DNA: TGTGCCAGCAGCCGACCCGGGGGAGGTAGAATGGACACTGAAGCTTTCTTT.

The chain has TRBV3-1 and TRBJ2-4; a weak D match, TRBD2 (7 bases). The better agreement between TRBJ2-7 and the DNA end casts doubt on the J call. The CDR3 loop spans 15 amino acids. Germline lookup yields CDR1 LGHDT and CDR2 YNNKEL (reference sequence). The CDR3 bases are TGTGCCAGCAGCCACCGGGGAGGGGGAGGGCTCGAGCAGTACTTC. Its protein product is CASSHRGGGGLEQYF.

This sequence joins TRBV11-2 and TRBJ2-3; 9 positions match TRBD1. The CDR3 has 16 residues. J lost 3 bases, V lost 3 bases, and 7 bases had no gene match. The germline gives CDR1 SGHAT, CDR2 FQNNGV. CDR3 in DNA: TGTGCCAGCAGCTTTGGACAGGGGAAATTTACAGATACGCAGTATTTT. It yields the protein CASSFGQGKFTDTQYF. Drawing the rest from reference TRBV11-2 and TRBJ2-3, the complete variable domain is EAGVAQSPRYKIIEKRQSVAFWCNPISGHATLYWYQQILGQGPKLLIQFQNNGVVDDSQLPKDRFSAERLKGVDSTLKIQPAKLEDSAVYLCASSFGQGKFTDTQYFGPGTRLTVL.

The chain's CDR3 is CAISESAYDQPQHF. CDR3 in DNA: TGTGCCATCAGTGAGTCAGCGTACGATCAGCCCCAGCATTTT. This rearrangement joins TRBV10-3 to TRBJ1-5; D not certain. The CDR3 extends over 14 amino acids. Trimming took off 0 bases at V and 5 bases at J, with 8 bases between the two ends. Germline CDR1 is ENHRY and CDR2 is SYGVKD.

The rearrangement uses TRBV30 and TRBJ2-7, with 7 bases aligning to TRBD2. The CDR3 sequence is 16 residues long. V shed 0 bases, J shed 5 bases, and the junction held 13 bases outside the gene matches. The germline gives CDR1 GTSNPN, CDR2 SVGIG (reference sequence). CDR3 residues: CAWSVIRAGRVHEQYF. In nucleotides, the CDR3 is TGTGCCTGGAGTGTAATTCGGGCAGGGAGGGTCCACGAGCAGTACTTC.

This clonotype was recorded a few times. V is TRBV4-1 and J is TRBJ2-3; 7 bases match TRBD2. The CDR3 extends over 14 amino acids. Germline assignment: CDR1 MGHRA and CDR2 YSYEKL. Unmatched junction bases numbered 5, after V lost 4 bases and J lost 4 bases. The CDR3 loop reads CASSRLGLADTQYF. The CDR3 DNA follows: TGCGCCAGCAGCCGGCTAGGACTAGCAGATACGCAGTATTTT.

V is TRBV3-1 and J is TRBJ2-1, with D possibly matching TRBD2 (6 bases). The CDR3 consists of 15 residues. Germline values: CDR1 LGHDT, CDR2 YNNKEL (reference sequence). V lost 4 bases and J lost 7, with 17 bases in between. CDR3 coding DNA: TGTGCCAGCAGCCTCCAGCGGGCCAGCTGGAATGAGCAGTTCTTC. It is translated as CASSLQRASWNEQFF.